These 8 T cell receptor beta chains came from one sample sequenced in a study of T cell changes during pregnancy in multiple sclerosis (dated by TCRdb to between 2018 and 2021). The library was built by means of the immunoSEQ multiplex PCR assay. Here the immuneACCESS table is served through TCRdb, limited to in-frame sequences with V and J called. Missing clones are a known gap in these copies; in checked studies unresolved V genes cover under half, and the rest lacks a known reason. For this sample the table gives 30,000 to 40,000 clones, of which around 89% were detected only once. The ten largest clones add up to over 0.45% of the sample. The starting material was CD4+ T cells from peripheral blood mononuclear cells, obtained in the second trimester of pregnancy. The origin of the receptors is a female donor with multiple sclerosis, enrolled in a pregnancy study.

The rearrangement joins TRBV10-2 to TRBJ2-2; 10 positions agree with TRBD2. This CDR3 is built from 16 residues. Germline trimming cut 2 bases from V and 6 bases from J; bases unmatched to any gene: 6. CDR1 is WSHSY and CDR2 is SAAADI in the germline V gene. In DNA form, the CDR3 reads TGCGCCAGCAGTGAGACCCTAGCGGGAGCGGCCGGGGAGCTGTTTTTT. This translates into CASSETLAGAAGELFF.

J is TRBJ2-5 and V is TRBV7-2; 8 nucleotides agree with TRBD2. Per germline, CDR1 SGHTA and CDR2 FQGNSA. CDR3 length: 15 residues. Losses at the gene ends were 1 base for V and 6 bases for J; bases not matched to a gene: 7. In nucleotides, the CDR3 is TGTGCCAGCAGCTTAGGCGGATCGGGAGGGAAGACCCAGTACTTC. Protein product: CASSLGGSGGKTQYF.

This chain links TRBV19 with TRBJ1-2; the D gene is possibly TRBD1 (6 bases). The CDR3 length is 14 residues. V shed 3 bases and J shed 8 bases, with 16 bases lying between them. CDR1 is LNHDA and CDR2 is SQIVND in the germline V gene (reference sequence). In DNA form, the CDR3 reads TGTGCCAGTAGTATGGGAATGGGGGCAGGCGGCTACACCTTC. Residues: CASSMGMGAGGYTF. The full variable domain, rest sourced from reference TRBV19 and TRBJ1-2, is DGGITQSPKYLFRKEGQNVTLSCEQNLNHDAMYWYRQDPGQGLRLIYYSQIVNDFQKGDIAEGYSVSREKKESFPLTVTSAQKNPTAFYLCASSMGMGAGGYTFGSGTRLTVV.

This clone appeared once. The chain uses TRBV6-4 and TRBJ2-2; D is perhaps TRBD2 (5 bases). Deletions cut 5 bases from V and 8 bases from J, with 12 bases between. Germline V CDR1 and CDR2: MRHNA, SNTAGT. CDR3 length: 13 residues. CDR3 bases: TGTGCCAGCAGTTTAAGGACGGGAGGGGAGCTGTTTTTT. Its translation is CASSLRTGGELFF.

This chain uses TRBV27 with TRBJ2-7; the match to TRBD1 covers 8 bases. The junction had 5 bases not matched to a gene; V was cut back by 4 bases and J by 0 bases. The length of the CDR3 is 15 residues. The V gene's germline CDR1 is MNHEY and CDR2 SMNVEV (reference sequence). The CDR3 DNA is TGTGCCAGCAGTTCAACCGGGACAGGCTCCTACGAGCAGTACTTC. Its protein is CASSSTGTGSYEQYF.

The CDR3 spells CASSTGTGRDTGELFF. The CDR3 nucleotides read TGTGCCAGTAGTACGGGGACAGGGAGAGACACCGGGGAGCTGTTTTTT. V and J are TRBV19 and TRBJ2-2, with 9 bases aligning to TRBD1. CDR1 and CDR2 from the germline V gene are LNHDA and SQIVND (reference sequence). J gave up 3 bases and V 4 bases, and 6 bases lay outside the gene matches. This CDR3 comprises 16 residues.

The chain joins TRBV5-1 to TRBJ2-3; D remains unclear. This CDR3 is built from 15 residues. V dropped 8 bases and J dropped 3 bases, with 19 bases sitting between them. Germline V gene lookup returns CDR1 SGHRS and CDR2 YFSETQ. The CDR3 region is CASSQRFSDTDTQYF. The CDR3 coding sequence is TGCGCCAGTAGTCAAAGATTTTCTGATACAGATACGCAGTATTTT.

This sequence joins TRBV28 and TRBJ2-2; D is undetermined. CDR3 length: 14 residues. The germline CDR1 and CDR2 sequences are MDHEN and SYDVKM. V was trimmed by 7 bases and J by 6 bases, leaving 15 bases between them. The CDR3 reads CASIDKKYSGELFF. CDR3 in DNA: TGTGCCAGCATAGACAAGAAGTACTCCGGGGAGCTGTTTTTT.